These 14 T cell receptor beta chains originate from one sample sequenced in a study of long-term antiretroviral therapy in people with HIV (dated by TCRdb to the early 2020s). The immunoSEQ hsTCRB v3.0 assay was used at survey level resolution for TRB variable region sequencing. The source is immuneACCESS, and TCRdb retained only in-frame sequences with V and J called. Part of the clones is not carried over; for the studies checked, unresolved V genes explain less than half of this, and the remainder is unexplained. The sample table holds roughly 25,000 clones, of which 60% to 80% were seen once. The ten largest clones take up around 10% of the sample. This specimen consisted of unsorted PBMCs, obtained 2.1 years after starting antiretroviral therapy. The receptors come from a man aged 25-45 years with HIV.

The V call is TRBV28, the J call TRBJ2-6; a possible D gene is TRBD2 (7 bases). V was clipped by 7 bases and J by 0 bases, with 13 bases between them. Looked up from germline, CDR1 is MDHEN and CDR2 is SYDVKM. The CDR3 extends over 16 amino acids. The CDR3 region has the DNA TGTGCCAGCATCGGGGGGCAGATCTCTGGGGCCAACGTCCTGACTTTC. Translation: CASIGGQISGANVLTF.

This chain links TRBV28 with TRBJ2-4, with TRBD1 identical over 9 bases. Trimming took 2 bases from V and 8 from J; bases not matched to a gene: 7. Germline V gives CDR1 MDHEN, CDR2 SYDVKM. CDR3 size: 15 residues. The CDR3 bases are TGTGCCAGCAGTTTACCGGGACAGGGTTCGGACATTCAGTACTTC. Protein sequence: CASSLPGQGSDIQYF.

The genes are TRBV9 and TRBJ1-6; the D gene is possibly TRBD1 (6 bases). The CDR3 covers 16 residues. CDR1 is SGDLS, CDR2 YYNGEE, per germline. Trimming cost V 0 bases and J 3 bases, with 10 bases left between them. The CDR3 region is CASSVGQDHYNSPLHF. CDR3 sequence (DNA): TGTGCCAGCAGCGTAGGACAGGACCACTATAATTCACCCCTCCACTTT. Based on the CDR3 plus reference TRBV9 and TRBJ1-6, the full variable domain is DSGVTQTPKHLITATGQRVTLRCSPRSGDLSVYWYQQSLDQGLQFLIQYYNGEERAKGNILERFSAQQFPDLHSELNLSSLELGDSALYFCASSVGQDHYNSPLHFGNGTRLTVT.

The chain recombines TRBV27 with TRBJ2-2, with 10 bases aligning to TRBD1. The CDR3 totals 20 residues. Germline V lookup: CDR1 MNHEY, CDR2 SMNVEV (reference sequence). V lost 5 bases and J lost 0; bases outside the gene matches: 15. The CDR3 bases are TGTGCCAGCAGTAGAGGACAGGGGGTTTTGGTGGGAACGAACACCGGGGAGCTGTTTTTT. It specifies CASSRGQGVLVGTNTGELFF.

The chain employs TRBV6-4 and TRBJ2-3; TRBD2 agrees at 9 bases. The CDR3 loop spans 14 amino acids. The germline V gene encodes CDR1 MRHNA and CDR2 SNTAGT. After removal of 6 bases from V and 1 base from J, the junction contained 2 bases not matched to a gene. CDR3 residues: CASSRGGGTDTQYF. The CDR3 DNA is TGTGCCAGCAGCCGCGGGGGGGGCACAGATACGCAGTATTTT.

The V call is TRBV2, the J call TRBJ1-5; TRBD1 matches at 9 bases. CDR1 and CDR2 (germline): SNHLY, FYNNEI. V lost 4 bases and J lost 7; bases outside the gene matches: 5. The CDR3 runs 14 residues. The CDR3 DNA is TGTGCCAGCAGTGGTGACAGGGGGGGACAGCCCCAGCATTTT. It translates to CASSGDRGGQPQHF. Variable domain in full (rest from reference TRBV2 and TRBJ1-5): EPEVTQTPSHQVTQMGQEVILRCVPISNHLYFYWYRQILGQKVEFLVSFYNNEISEKSEIFDDQFSVERPDGSNFTLKIRSTKLEDSAMYFCASSGDRGGQPQHFGDGTRLSIL.

This clone showed up just once. The chain has TRBV7-9 and TRBJ2-1, with D perhaps TRBD1 or TRBD2 (5 bases each). Germline lookup yields CDR1 SEHNR and CDR2 FQNEAQ (reference sequence). The CDR3 spans 15 residues. The V gene lost 1 base and the J gene lost 0 bases, with 7 bases spanning the gap. CDR3 region: CASSLEGSSYNEQFF. The CDR3 region has the DNA TGTGCCAGCAGCTTAGAGGGGAGCTCCTACAATGAGCAGTTCTTC. Variable domain in full (rest from reference TRBV7-9 and TRBJ2-1): DTGVSQNPRHKITKRGQNVTFRCDPISEHNRLYWYRQTLGQGPEFLTYFQNEAQLEKSRLLSDRFSAERPKGSFSTLEIQRTEQGDSAMYLCASSLEGSSYNEQFFGPGTRLTVL.

The genes are TRBV5-3 and TRBJ1-1; D uncertain. TRBV5-3 is given ORF status, its function remaining uncertain. This CDR3 has 15 amino acids. Trimming left V 0 bases short and J 3 bases short, with 12 bases between. The CDR3 region is CARSLEASEYTEAFF. DNA for the CDR3: TGTGCCAGAAGCTTGGAGGCTTCGGAGTACACTGAAGCTTTCTTT.

This sequence joins TRBV5-1 and TRBJ2-6; possible D gene TRBD1, 6 bases. Per the germline V gene, CDR1 is SGHRS and CDR2 is YFSETQ. Trimming took off 2 bases at V and 2 bases at J, with 8 bases between the two ends. The CDR3 extends over 15 amino acids. The CDR3 region has the DNA TGCGCCAGCAGCTTTACAGGGCCTGGGGCCAACGTCCTGACTTTC. As protein: CASSFTGPGANVLTF.

The chain carries TRBV19 and TRBJ2-1, with 15 bases matching TRBD2. Germline V CDR1 and CDR2: LNHDA, SQIVND (reference sequence). This CDR3 is built from 16 residues. Germline trimming cut 5 bases from V and 7 bases from J; bases unmatched to any gene: 6. The CDR3 sequence is CASSRRTSGRGNEQFF. The DNA of the CDR3 is TGTGCCAGTAGTCGACGGACTAGCGGGAGGGGGAATGAGCAGTTCTTC.

The CDR3 reads CAIKGDTMNTEAFF. The CDR3 bases are TGTGCCATCAAGGGTGACACCATGAACACTGAAGCTTTCTTT. The gene calls are TRBV10-3 and TRBJ1-1; D not resolved. The CDR3 runs to 14 residues. Germline CDR1 and CDR2: ENHRY and SYGVKD. Trimming cost V 7 bases and J 0 bases, with 12 bases left between them.

CDR3 residues: CSVERGQGMDTQYF. The CDR3, as DNA: TGCAGCGTTGAAAGGGGACAGGGGATGGATACGCAGTATTTT. This chain joins TRBV29-1 and TRBJ2-3; 10 bases fit TRBD1. Germline values: CDR1 SQVTM, CDR2 ANQGSEA. The CDR3 runs 14 residues. Losses at the gene ends were 2 bases for V and 6 bases for J; bases not matched to a gene: 5.

V is TRBV2 and J is TRBJ2-3, with 12 bases lining up with TRBD2. Germline V gives CDR1 SNHLY, CDR2 FYNNEI. The CDR3 sequence is 16 residues long. After removal of 3 bases from V and 3 bases from J, the junction contained 4 bases not matched to a gene. Here the CDR3 DNA reads TGTGCCAGCAGTGACACTAGCGGGAGGAGAACAGATACGCAGTATTTT. It encodes CASSDTSGRRTDTQYF.

J is TRBJ2-1 and V is TRBV2, with 10 bases aligning to TRBD2. This CDR3 comprises 14 residues. The germline V gene encodes CDR1 SNHLY and CDR2 FYNNEI. The junction had 6 bases not matched to a gene; V was cut back by 9 bases and J by 4 bases. The CDR3 DNA sequence: TGTGCCAGGAGCGGGACTAGCGCTTACAATGAGCAGTTCTTC. The encoded protein is CARSGTSAYNEQFF.